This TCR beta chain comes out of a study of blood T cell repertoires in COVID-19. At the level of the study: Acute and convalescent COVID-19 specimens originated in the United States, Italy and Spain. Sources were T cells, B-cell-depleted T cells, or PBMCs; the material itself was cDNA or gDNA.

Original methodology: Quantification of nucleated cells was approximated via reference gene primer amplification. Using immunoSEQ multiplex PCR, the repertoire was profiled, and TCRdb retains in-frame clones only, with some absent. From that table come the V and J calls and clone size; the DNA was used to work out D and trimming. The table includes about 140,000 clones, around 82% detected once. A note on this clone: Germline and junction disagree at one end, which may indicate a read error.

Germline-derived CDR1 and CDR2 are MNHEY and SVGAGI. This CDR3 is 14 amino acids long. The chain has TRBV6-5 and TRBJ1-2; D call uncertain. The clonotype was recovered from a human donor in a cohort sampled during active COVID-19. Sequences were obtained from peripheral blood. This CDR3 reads CASSYSTENYGYTF. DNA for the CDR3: TGTGCCAGCAGCTACTCTACAGAGAACTATGGCTACACCTTC.